This T cell receptor beta chain was sequenced for a study of CD8 T cells in Susac syndrome. A quantity of about 0.5 to 1 ug RNA underwent reverse transcription using random hexamers. TCRdb fed the immunoSEQ multiplex PCR reads into MiXCR, producing one record per CDR3 protein. The table lists approximately 260,000 distinct CDR3 sequences, 90% to 96% of them singletons. Germline V gene data show CDR1 as DFQATT and CDR2 as SNEGSKA (reference sequence). This CDR3 spans 12 amino acids. Turning to this clonotype: Its antigen is still unknown. Compared with germline, one end of the junction differs, possibly owing to a read error.

Study-wide points: The CD4+ T cell repertoires in Susac syndrome did not show any clonal expansion.

This chain joins TRBV20-1 and TRBJ2-1; the D gene could be TRBD1 or TRBD2 (5 bases each). This TCR was sampled from a human donor with Susac syndrome. Sequenced input: CD4+ T cells from PBMCs. As DNA, the CDR3 is TGCAGTGCCAGAGAGGGGTACAATGAGCAGTTCTTC. This translates into CSAREGYNEQFF.